This TCR beta chain was captured in a study of CD8 T cells in ankylosing spondylitis. Study outcomes and limitations: Matched ankylosing spondylitis synovial fluid reportedly showed significant enrichment of disease-linked clones. There was a TCR beta motif, made of several highly homologous variants, that appeared characteristic of ankylosing spondylitis blood. The disease-linked clones had a CD8+ phenotype and low blood frequencies.

Regarding this clonotype: The target antigen is unknown.

Quantitative 5'-RACE was performed with molecular barcodes, and it yielded the TCR beta libraries. TCRdb independently ran MiXCR on the 5' RACE reads; one entry per CDR3 protein. Of around 100,000 distinct CDR3 sequences in the sample, nearly 25% were seen once. V lost 3 bases and J lost 5, with 11 bases in between. The CDR3 contains 13 residues. Germline CDR1 reads SGHDT; CDR2 reads YYEEEE. This TCR came from a male donor with ankylosing spondylitis. The chain is built from TRBV5-6 and TRBJ2-5; D unresolved. The sample comprised synovial fluid, either unsorted or a sorted T cell fraction (not recorded which). In DNA form, the CDR3 reads TGTGCCAGCAGCTACAGTCCCCGGGAGACCCAGTACTTC. Protein: CASSYSPRETQYF.